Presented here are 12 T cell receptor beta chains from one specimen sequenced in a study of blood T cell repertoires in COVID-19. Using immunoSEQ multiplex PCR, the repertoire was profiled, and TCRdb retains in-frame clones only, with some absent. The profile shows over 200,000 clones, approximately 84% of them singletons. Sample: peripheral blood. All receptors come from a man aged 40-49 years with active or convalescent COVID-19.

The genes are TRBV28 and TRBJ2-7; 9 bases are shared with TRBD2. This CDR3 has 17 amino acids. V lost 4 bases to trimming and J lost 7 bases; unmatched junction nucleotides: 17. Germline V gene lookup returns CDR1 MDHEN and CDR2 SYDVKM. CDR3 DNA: TGTGCCAGCAGTTCGGACGACCTAGCGGGGACATTGGGGGAGCAGTACTTC. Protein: CASSSDDLAGTLGEQYF.

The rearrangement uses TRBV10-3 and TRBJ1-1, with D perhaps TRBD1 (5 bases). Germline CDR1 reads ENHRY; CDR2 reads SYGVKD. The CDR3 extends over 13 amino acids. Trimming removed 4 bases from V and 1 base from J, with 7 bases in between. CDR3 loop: CAISGQGNTEAFF. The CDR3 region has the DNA TGTGCCATCAGTGGGCAGGGGAACACTGAAGCTTTCTTT.

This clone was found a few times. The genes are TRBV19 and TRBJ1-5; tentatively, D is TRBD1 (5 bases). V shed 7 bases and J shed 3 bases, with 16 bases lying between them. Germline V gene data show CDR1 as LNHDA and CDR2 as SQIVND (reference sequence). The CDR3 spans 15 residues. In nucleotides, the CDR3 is TGTGCCAGTAAGGGACTCGGGGGTGCCAATCAGCCCCAGCATTTT. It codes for CASKGLGGANQPQHF.

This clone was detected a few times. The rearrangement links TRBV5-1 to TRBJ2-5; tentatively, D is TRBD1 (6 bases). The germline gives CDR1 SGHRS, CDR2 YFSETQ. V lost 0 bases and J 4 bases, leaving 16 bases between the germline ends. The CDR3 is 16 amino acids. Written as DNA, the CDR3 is TGCGCCAGCAGCTTGGATCGCAGGGGAAAGGGAGAGACCCAGTACTTC. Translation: CASSLDRRGKGETQYF.

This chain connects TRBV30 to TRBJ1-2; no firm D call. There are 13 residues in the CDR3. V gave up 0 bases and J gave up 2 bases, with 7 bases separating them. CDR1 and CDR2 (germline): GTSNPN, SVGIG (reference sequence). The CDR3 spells CAWSVPRNYGYTF. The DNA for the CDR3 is TGTGCCTGGAGTGTACCCAGGAACTATGGCTACACCTTC. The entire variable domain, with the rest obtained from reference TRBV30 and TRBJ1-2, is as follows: SQTIHQWPATLVQPVGSPLSLECTVEGTSNPNLYWYRQAAGRGLQLLFYSVGIGQISSEVPQNLSASRPQDRQFILSSKKLLLSDSGFYLCAWSVPRNYGYTFGSGTRLTVV.

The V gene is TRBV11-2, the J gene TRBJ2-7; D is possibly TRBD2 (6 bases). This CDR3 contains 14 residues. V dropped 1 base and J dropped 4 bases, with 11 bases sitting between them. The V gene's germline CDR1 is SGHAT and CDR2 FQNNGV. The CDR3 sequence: CASSLVRRVYEQYF. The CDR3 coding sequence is TGTGCCAGCAGCTTAGTGCGGAGGGTGTACGAGCAGTACTTC.

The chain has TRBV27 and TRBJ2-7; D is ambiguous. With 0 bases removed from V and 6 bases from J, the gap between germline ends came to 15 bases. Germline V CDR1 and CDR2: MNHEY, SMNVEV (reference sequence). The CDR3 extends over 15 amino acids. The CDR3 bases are TGTGCCAGCAGTTTATCACGCAGAGGTGAAGGCGAGCAGTACTTC. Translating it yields CASSLSRRGEGEQYF.

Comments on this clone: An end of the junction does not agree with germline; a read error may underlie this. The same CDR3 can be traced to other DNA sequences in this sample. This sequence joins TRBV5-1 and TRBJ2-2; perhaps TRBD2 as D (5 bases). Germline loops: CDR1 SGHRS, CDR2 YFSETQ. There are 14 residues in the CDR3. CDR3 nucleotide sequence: TGCGCCAGCAGCTTGGTACTAAACACCGGGGAGCTATTTTTT. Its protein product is CASSLVLNTGELFF. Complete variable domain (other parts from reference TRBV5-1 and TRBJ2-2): KAGVTQTPRYLIKTRGQQVTLSCSPISGHRSVSWYQQTPGQGLQFLFEYFSETQRNKGNFPGRFSGRQFSNSRSEMNVSTLELGDSALYLCASSLVLNTGELFFGEGSRLTVL.

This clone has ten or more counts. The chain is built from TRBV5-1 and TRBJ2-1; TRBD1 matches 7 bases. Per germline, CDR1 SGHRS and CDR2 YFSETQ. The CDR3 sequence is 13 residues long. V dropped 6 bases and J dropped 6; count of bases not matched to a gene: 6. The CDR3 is CASTGTATNEQFF. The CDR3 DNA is TGCGCCAGCACCGGGACAGCAACCAATGAGCAGTTCTTC.

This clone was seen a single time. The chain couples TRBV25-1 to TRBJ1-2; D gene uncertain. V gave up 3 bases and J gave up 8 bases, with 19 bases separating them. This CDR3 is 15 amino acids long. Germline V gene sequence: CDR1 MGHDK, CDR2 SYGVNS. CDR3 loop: CASSDVNALRKGYTF. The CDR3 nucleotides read TGTGCCAGCAGTGACGTGAATGCCCTGAGGAAGGGCTACACCTTC.

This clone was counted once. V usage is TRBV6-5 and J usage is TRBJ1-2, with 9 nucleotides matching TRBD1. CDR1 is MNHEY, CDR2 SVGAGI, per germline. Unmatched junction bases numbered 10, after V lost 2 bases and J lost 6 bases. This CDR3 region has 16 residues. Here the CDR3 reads CASSYSGQGIGDGYTF. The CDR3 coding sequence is TGTGCCAGCAGTTACAGTGGACAGGGGATCGGCGATGGCTACACCTTC.

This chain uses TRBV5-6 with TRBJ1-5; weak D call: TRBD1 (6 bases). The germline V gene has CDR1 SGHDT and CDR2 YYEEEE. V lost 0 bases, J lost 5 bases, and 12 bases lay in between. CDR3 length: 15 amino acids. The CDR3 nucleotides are TGTGCCAGCAGCTTGGGCCAGGGGAATGATCAGCCCCAGCATTTT. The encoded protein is CASSLGQGNDQPQHF.